A selection of T cell receptor beta chains follows, all from one sample in a study of response to subunit inactivated influenza vaccine. Each CDR3 protein is one row after TCRdb ran MiXCR on the RT-PCR reads. This table has more than 400,000 distinct CDR3 sequences, over 9.5% appearing once. Here the sequenced sample was PBMCs from blood, taken roughly 45 days after vaccination. Receptors were obtained from a man aged 50-59 years who received an inactivated influenza vaccine. Both conserved end residues are part of each CDR3. A D gene is named only where the DNA matches it firmly. Size is stated for part of the rows, as once, few or many counts, or as a class when the clone is expanded.

NA	NA	TRBJ2-2	TRBV7-9	CASSATRGGSGELFF	TGTGCCAGCAGCGCGACGCGGGGCGGGTCCGGGGAGCTGTTTTTT
few	NA	TRBJ2-3	TRBV21-1	CASSKTRTGSTDTQYF	TGTGCCAGCAGCAAAACAAGGACAGGGAGCACAGATACGCAGTATTTT
NA	NA	TRBJ2-7	TRBV2	CASSEGKGEQYF	TGTGCCAGCAGTGAGGGTAAAGGGGAGCAGTACTTC
NA	NA	TRBJ2-5	TRBV7-8	CASSLDPPGGQETQYF	TGTGCCAGCAGCTTAGATCCCCCAGGAGGGCAGGAGACCCAGTACTTC
NA	TRBD1	TRBJ2-1	TRBV7-9	CASSIDGTANNEQFF	TGTGCCAGCAGCATAGACGGGACAGCTAACAATGAGCAGTTCTTC
few	NA	TRBJ2-7	TRBV20-1	CSARDLGRAYEQYF	TGCAGTGCTAGAGATCTGGGTAGGGCCTACGAGCAGTACTTC
many	TRBD1	TRBJ1-2	TRBV2	CASSGDRGNGYTF	TGTGCCAGCAGTGGGGACAGGGGCAATGGCTACACCTTC
NA	TRBD1	TRBJ2-7	TRBV5-1	CASSWDRGPYEQYF	TGCGCCAGCAGCTGGGACAGGGGGCCCTACGAGCAGTACTTC
NA	NA	TRBJ1-1	TRBV7-9	CASTRDPRTGAFF	TGTGCCAGCACCCGCGATCCTCGTACGGGAGCTTTCTTT
few	NA	TRBJ2-1	TRBV15	CATSRESAVAHEQFF	TGTGCCACCAGCAGAGAGAGCGCCGTAGCTCATGAGCAGTTCTTC
few	NA	TRBJ2-1	TRBV6-1	CASSSIGASYNEQFF	TGTGCCAGCAGCTCTATTGGGGCTTCCTACAATGAGCAGTTCTTC
NA	NA	TRBJ2-3	TRBV30	CAWSVGAALTDTQYF	TGTGCCTGGAGTGTAGGGGCAGCCCTCACAGATACGCAGTATTTT
NA	NA	TRBJ1-2	TRBV12-3/TRBV12-4	CASSYNYGYTF	TGTGCCAGCAGCTACAACTATGGCTACACCTTC
NA	NA	TRBJ2-2	TRBV4-1	CASSQDHLAGELFF	TGCGCCAGCAGCCAAGATCACCTGGCCGGGGAGCTGTTTTTT
NA	NA	TRBJ1-1	TRBV5-5	CASSLFRGQTEAFF	TGTGCCAGCAGCTTGTTCCGGGGGCAAACTGAAGCTTTCTTT
NA	NA	TRBJ1-5	TRBV6-2/TRBV6-3	CASSYPGLVQPQHF	TGTGCCAGCAGTTACCCCGGGCTGGTTCAGCCCCAGCATTTT
NA	TRBD1	TRBJ1-2	TRBV2	CASSRTGRNYGYTF	TGTGCCAGCTCACGGACAGGCCGAAACTATGGCTACACCTTC
few	TRBD1	TRBJ1-5	TRBV29-1	CSGTGQGKSTPHNQPQHF	TGCAGCGGGACCGGACAGGGAAAATCCACCCCCCACAATCAGCCCCAGCATTTT
few	NA	TRBJ1-5	TRBV30	CAWSRQDNQPQHF	TGTGCCTGGAGTAGGCAGGACAATCAGCCCCAGCATTTT
NA	NA	TRBJ2-7	TRBV7-2	CASSFGGRTWGYEQYF	TGTGCCAGCAGCTTCGGTGGCAGAACTTGGGGCTACGAGCAGTACTTC
NA	NA	TRBJ2-7	TRBV29-1	CSVFDGAYYEQYF	TGCAGCGTTTTTGACGGGGCCTACTACGAGCAGTACTTC
few	TRBD2	TRBJ2-4	TRBV20-1	CSARGKAGSENIQYF	TGCAGTGCTAGAGGAAAAGCGGGAAGTGAAAACATTCAGTACTTC
few	NA	TRBJ2-7	TRBV6-1	CASSTLGLYFLKREQYF	TGTGCCAGCAGTACCCTGGGATTGTACTTTCTTAAGCGCGAGCAGTACTTC
few	NA	TRBJ2-5	TRBV24-1	CATSDLDSLQETQYF	TGTGCCACCAGTGACCTCGACTCTCTCCAAGAGACCCAGTACTTC
many	NA	TRBJ2-3	TRBV7-2	CASSFGITDTQYF	TGTGCCAGCAGCTTTGGAATCACAGATACGCAGTATTTT
NA	TRBD2	TRBJ2-5	TRBV7-2	CASSQSGGSETQYF	TGTGCCAGCAGCCAATCGGGGGGGTCGGAGACCCAGTACTTC
few	TRBD2	TRBJ2-4	TRBV12-3/TRBV12-4	CASSPGLAGVRNFQNIQYF	TGTGCCAGCAGCCCGGGACTAGCGGGGGTCCGCAACTTCCAAAACATTCAGTACTTC
few	NA	TRBJ2-1	TRBV6-2/TRBV6-3	CASRRRGTEQFF	TGTGCCAGCAGACGGAGGGGGACTGAGCAGTTCTTC
few	NA	TRBJ2-5	TRBV12-3/TRBV12-4	CASSYGAGPLQETQYF	TGTGCCAGCAGTTATGGGGCAGGGCCTCTTCAAGAGACCCAGTACTTC
NA	NA	TRBJ2-2	TRBV11-2	CASSLGGGGTGELFF	TGTGCCAGCAGCTTAGGTGGTGGGGGAACCGGGGAGCTGTTTTTT
NA	NA	TRBJ1-4	TRBV27	CTSSLNRRYEKLFF	TGTACCAGCAGTCTGAATAGGCGGTATGAAAAACTGTTTTTT
NA	TRBD1	TRBJ2-7	TRBV29-1	CSVKGTGVSYEQYF	TGCAGCGTTAAAGGGACAGGGGTCTCCTACGAGCAGTACTTC
NA	TRBD1	TRBJ1-4	TRBV29-1	CSAQTGTDEKLFF	TGCAGCGCTCAGACAGGGACGGATGAAAAACTGTTTTTT
few	NA	TRBJ1-2	TRBV5-1	CASSLVEGTHHGYTF	TGCGCCAGCAGCTTGGTGGAGGGGACCCACCATGGCTACACCTTC
many	TRBD2	TRBJ2-7	TRBV29-1	CSAGLAGSYEQYF	TGCAGCGCCGGGCTAGCGGGTTCCTACGAGCAGTACTTC
few	NA	TRBJ2-7	TRBV20-1	CSASRRQIYEQYF	TGCAGTGCTAGCCGTCGACAGATTTACGAGCAGTACTTC
NA	NA	TRBJ1-2	TRBV20-1	CSARPGSSGYGYTF	TGCAGTGCTAGGCCCGGCAGCTCCGGCTATGGCTACACCTTC
few	NA	TRBJ2-5	TRBV20-1	CSAIDNRLQETQYF	TGCAGTGCTATAGACAACAGGTTACAAGAGACCCAGTACTTC
few	NA	TRBJ2-5	TRBV10-3	CAISDTTRDETQYF	TGTGCCATCAGTGATACCACGCGGGATGAGACCCAGTACTTC
many	NA	TRBJ2-7	TRBV20-1	CSAERTSAFEQYF	TGCAGTGCCGAGCGGACGTCAGCCTTCGAGCAGTACTTC
NA	NA	TRBJ2-3	TRBV5-1	CASSADSTDTQYF	TGCGCCAGCAGCGCGGACAGCACAGATACGCAGTATTTT
few	NA	TRBJ2-1	TRBV5-1	CASSLERWGEQFF	TGCGCCAGCAGCTTGGAGAGGTGGGGGGAGCAGTTCTTC
few	NA	TRBJ2-7	TRBV29-1	CSVAGSYEQYF	TGCAGCGTTGCAGGGTCCTACGAGCAGTACTTC
NA	TRBD1	TRBJ1-1	TRBV27	CASSPNRGEGEAFF	TGTGCCAGCAGTCCGAACAGGGGTGAGGGCGAAGCTTTCTTT
NA	NA	TRBJ1-1	TRBV12-3/TRBV12-4	CASSLGTGLGAFF	TGTGCCAGCAGTTTAGGTACAGGGTTGGGAGCTTTCTTT
NA	NA	TRBJ2-1	TRBV24-1	CATSDSTGASYNEQFF	TGTGCCACCAGTGATTCGACAGGTGCCTCCTACAATGAGCAGTTCTTC
few	NA	TRBJ2-3	TRBV7-6	CASSLDGRGTDTQYF	TGTGCCAGCAGCTTGGATGGGCGGGGCACAGATACGCAGTATTTT
few	NA	TRBJ2-1	TRBV7-7	CASSLLGGHEQFF	TGTGCCAGCAGCCTCTTGGGGGGACATGAGCAGTTCTTC
NA	NA	TRBJ2-7	TRBV7-9	CASSLARSGPLSYEQYF	TGTGCCAGCAGCTTAGCGCGTTCGGGGCCTCTGTCCTACGAGCAGTACTTC
many	NA	TRBJ2-4	TRBV20-1	CSARRSGRLVLAKNIQYF	TGCAGTGCTAGGCGATCAGGGCGACTAGTGTTAGCCAAAAACATTCAGTACTTC
NA	TRBD2	TRBJ2-5	TRBV20-1	CSARGLAGGGETQYF	TGCAGTGCTAGGGGACTAGCGGGAGGTGGAGAGACCCAGTACTTC
NA	NA	TRBJ1-6	TRBV20-1	CSAPKPSSYNSPLHF	TGCAGTGCCCCTAAGCCCAGCTCCTATAATTCACCCCTCCACTTT
NA	TRBD1	TRBJ2-7	TRBV5-1	CASSKPGQTYEQYF	TGCGCCAGCAGCAAGCCGGGACAGACCTACGAGCAGTACTTC
NA	NA	TRBJ1-1	TRBV5-1	CASSEQGRNTEAFF	TGCGCCAGCAGCGAACAGGGTAGGAACACTGAAGCTTTCTTT
NA	TRBD1	TRBJ1-2	TRBV10-3	CAISEGGGSGYTF	TGTGCCATCAGTGAAGGAGGGGGCAGTGGCTACACCTTC
NA	NA	TRBJ2-3	TRBV20-1	CSARGVGGATDTQYF	TGCAGTGCTAGAGGTGTGGGAGGAGCCACAGATACGCAGTATTTT
NA	TRBD2	TRBJ2-3	TRBV7-9	CAAGESRRATQYF	TGTGCGGCGGGAGAATCCCGCCGCGCTACGCAGTATTTT
NA	TRBD1	TRBJ2-1	TRBV11-2	CASSLGPGTGDNEQFF	TGTGCCAGCAGCTTAGGTCCCGGGACAGGGGATAATGAGCAGTTCTTC